This T cell receptor (beta chain) was recorded in a study of blood T cell repertoires in COVID-19. Those enrolled in Seattle joined during active infection and were followed longitudinally afterward. Original processing notes: Estimation of nucleated cell counts was performed using reference gene primer amplification. Sequencing used immunoSEQ multiplex PCR; TCRdb keeps in-frame clones, though not all of them. The D gene and trimming were derived from the DNA, and the V and J assignments and clone size from that table. This sample has 250,000 to 300,000 clones; roughly nine tenths occur once, and the top ten carry 9.5% to 15%. This sequence originates from a woman aged 25-40 years with COVID-19, enrolled during active disease. The sample taken for sequencing was peripheral blood.

This chain's CDR3 is CASRGGGLGYTF. For the CDR3, the DNA is TGTGCCAGCCGGGGGGGAGGCCTTGGCTACACCTTC. This chain uses TRBV27 with TRBJ1-2, with D maybe TRBD1 (5 bases). CDR1 is MNHEY and CDR2 is SMNVEV in the germline V gene (reference sequence). Trimming cost V 8 bases and J 7 bases, with 14 bases left between them. CDR3 length equals 12 residues.